The 32 T cell receptor beta chains below all came from one sample that was sequenced in a study of blood T cells in healthy people across ages. Combining a sample-barcoded 5' primer with a J-beta primer mix, a second PCR ran for roughly 6 to 11 cycles. TCRdb analysed the 5' RACE reads with MiXCR anew, one entry per CDR3 protein. The repertoire has 1.4 million to 1.5 million distinct CDR3 sequences, approximately 38% of them found once; the top ten carry roughly 7.7%. Sequencing input: blood. The receptors derive from a woman under 30 in good health.

The chain has TRBV5-1 and TRBJ2-7; 8 nucleotides align to TRBD1. Germline loops: CDR1 SGHRS, CDR2 YFSETQ. Trimming removed 5 bases from V and 1 base from J; junction bases left unmatched: 5. There are 14 residues in the CDR3. DNA of the CDR3: TGCGCCAGCAGACCGGACAGGGAGTCCTACGAGCAGTACTTC. Protein: CASRPDRESYEQYF.

The rearrangement joins TRBV20-1 to TRBJ2-2; a weak D match, TRBD1 (5 bases). This CDR3 is 15 amino acids long. The germline gives CDR1 DFQATT, CDR2 SNEGSKA (reference sequence). Between the trimmed V and J ends, which lost 1 base and 3 bases, there was a span of 12 bases. The CDR3 loop is CSARAQLRDTGELFF. The DNA of the CDR3 is TGCAGTGCTAGAGCCCAGCTCAGGGACACCGGGGAGCTGTTTTTT.

There are a few counts of this clonotype. The chain uses TRBV20-1 and TRBJ2-5; the match to TRBD1 covers 8 bases. V dropped 7 bases and J dropped 5; count of bases not matched to a gene: 12. This CDR3 comprises 14 residues. Germline V CDR1 and CDR2: DFQATT, SNEGSKA (reference sequence). The CDR3 nucleotides are TGCAGTGGGGGCGACAGGGGTTCCGGCGAGACCCAGTACTTC. This gives the protein CSGGDRGSGETQYF.

This clonotype was recorded only once. The chain employs TRBV3-1 and TRBJ2-5; D tentatively fits TRBD1 or TRBD2 (5 bases each). Germline lookup yields CDR1 LGHDT and CDR2 YNNKEL (reference sequence). The V gene lost 3 bases and the J gene lost 6 bases, with 14 bases spanning the gap. CDR3 length equals 14 residues. The CDR3 loop is CASSHEGPLKTQYF. CDR3 in DNA: TGTGCCAGCAGCCATGAGGGACCGCTGAAGACCCAGTACTTC.

This clonotype was recorded a few times. The rearrangement links TRBV10-3 to TRBJ2-7; D possibly uses TRBD1 or TRBD2 (5 bases each). Germline V lookup: CDR1 ENHRY, CDR2 SYGVKD. This CDR3 comprises 14 residues. Trimming cost V 5 bases and J 3 bases, with 14 bases left between them. This chain's CDR3 is CAISLDGGNYEQYF. The CDR3 coding sequence is TGTGCCATCAGTCTCGATGGGGGAAACTACGAGCAGTACTTC.

This clonotype was observed a handful of times. The chain employs TRBV20-1 and TRBJ2-3; D unclear. The CDR3 runs to 12 residues. In germline, CDR1 is DFQATT, CDR2 SNEGSKA (reference sequence). V was shortened by 0 bases and J by 3 bases, with 4 bases between the two germline ends. As DNA, the CDR3 is TGCAGTGCTAGAGAGGCAACAGATACGCAGTATTTT. Protein: CSAREATDTQYF.

The rearrangement uses TRBV9 and TRBJ2-7, with D tentatively TRBD1 (6 bases). The end of the DNA aligns better with TRBJ2-4, so the J call may be wrong. CDR1 and CDR2 (germline): SGDLS, YYNGEE. The CDR3 is 14 amino acids. CDR3 protein: CASSLSSGADIQYF. The CDR3 coding sequence is TGTGCCAGCAGCCTTTCCTCAGGGGCCGACATTCAGTACTTC.

This clonotype came up a few times. V usage is TRBV12-3 or TRBV12-4 and J usage is TRBJ2-1, with 14 bases identical to TRBD2. V shed 7 bases, J shed 4 bases, and the junction held 9 bases outside the gene matches. This CDR3 comprises 17 residues. The CDR3 DNA is TGTGCCAGCAACCGGGGGACTAGCGGGAGAAAATACAATGAGCAGTTCTTC. This sequence encodes CASNRGTSGRKYNEQFF.

This clonotype was seen only once. CDR3 nucleotide sequence: TGTGCCAGCAGTGCCAACGGATTTCACTCGGATCCTGGAAACACCATATATTTT. Translation: CASSANGFHSDPGNTIYF. The J gene is TRBJ1-3, the V gene TRBV27; D gene uncertain. The CDR3 is made up of 18 amino acids. Trimming pared 5 bases from V and 2 bases from J, leaving 22 bases between. Germline assignment: CDR1 MNHEY and CDR2 SMNVEV (reference sequence).

V gene TRBV20-1 combines with J gene TRBJ2-5; TRBD2 agrees at 7 bases. Germline V gives CDR1 DFQATT, CDR2 SNEGSKA (reference sequence). V shed 2 bases, J shed 4 bases, and the junction held 16 bases outside the gene matches. The CDR3 loop spans 17 amino acids. The CDR3 is CSARPGLPQTIRETQYF. As DNA, the CDR3 is TGCAGTGCTAGACCGGGACTACCGCAAACGATTAGAGAGACCCAGTACTTC.

The chain links TRBV10-3 to TRBJ2-1; 11 bases fit TRBD2. With the DNA end fitting TRBJ2-7 better, the J assignment may be wrong. Germline CDR1 ENHRY, CDR2 SYGVKD. CDR3 length equals 14 residues. The DNA for the CDR3 is TGTGCCACCGGACTAGCGGGTGGGTACAATGAGCAGTACTTC. Translating gives CATGLAGGYNEQYF.

This rearrangement joins TRBV5-5 to TRBJ2-2, with 9 bases lining up with TRBD1. The germline V gene has CDR1 SGHKS and CDR2 YYEKEE (reference sequence). CDR3 length equals 15 residues. After removal of 4 bases from V and 1 base from J, the junction contained 2 bases not matched to a gene. The CDR3 DNA reads TGTGCCAGCAGCGGGACAGGGAGGAACACCGGGGAGCTGTTTTTT. It encodes CASSGTGRNTGELFF.

The table lists this clonotype with a few counts. V and J are TRBV28 and TRBJ1-2; no definite D call. The length of the CDR3 is 14 residues. Between the trimmed V and J ends, which lost 4 bases and 3 bases, there was a span of 12 bases. CDR1 is MDHEN, CDR2 SYDVKM, per germline. Here the CDR3 reads CASSSGDGYYGYTF. The CDR3 nucleotides read TGTGCCAGCAGTTCAGGAGACGGGTACTATGGCTACACCTTC.

This clonotype appeared a single time. J is TRBJ2-2 and V is TRBV20-1, with D hard to call. This CDR3 is 9 amino acids long. Germline-derived CDR1 and CDR2 are DFQATT and SNEGSKA (reference sequence). V was clipped by 6 bases and J by 11 bases, with 7 bases between them. Here the CDR3 DNA reads TGCAGTGCCAACCCCGAGCTGTTTTTT. Its protein product is CSANPELFF.

This CDR3 reads CASSSTPGGITDTQYF. The DNA of the CDR3 is TGTGCCAGCAGTTCGACGCCCGGGGGCATTACAGATACGCAGTATTTT. The rearrangement uses TRBV27 and TRBJ2-3; TRBD1 or TRBD2 may be the D gene (6 bases each). CDR1 is MNHEY and CDR2 is SMNVEV in the germline V gene (reference sequence). The CDR3 is 16 residues long. Trimming shortened V by 4 bases and J by 3 bases, and 17 bases separated the two germline ends.

This clonotype was picked up a small number of times. The rearrangement joins TRBV3-1 to TRBJ2-1; weak D call: TRBD2 (6 bases). V gave up 3 bases and J gave up 2 bases, with 8 bases separating them. The germline V gene encodes CDR1 LGHDT and CDR2 YNNKEL (reference sequence). The CDR3 is 14 amino acids. CDR3 region: CASSQRGTYNEQFF. CDR3 in DNA: TGTGCCAGCAGCCAGCGGGGAACCTACAATGAGCAGTTCTTC.

The genes are TRBV25-1 and TRBJ1-2, with a weak D call TRBD1 (5 bases). Deletions cut 1 base from V and 1 base from J, with 16 bases between. The CDR3 is 17 residues long. Per germline, CDR1 MGHDK and CDR2 SYGVNS. The CDR3 DNA reads TGTGCCAGCAGTGAATCTCTTGGGTCAGGGCTTAACTATGGCTACACCTTC. Translating gives CASSESLGSGLNYGYTF.

The chain couples TRBV24-1 to TRBJ2-1; TRBD2 agrees at 9 bases. V was pared by 5 bases and J by 1 base, with 8 bases of the junction left unmatched. CDR3 length: 17 amino acids. CDR1 and CDR2 from the germline V gene are KGHDR and SFDVKD. The CDR3: CATSGSGRGRSYNEQFF. CDR3 nucleotide sequence: TGTGCCACCAGTGGTAGCGGGAGAGGTAGGTCCTACAATGAGCAGTTCTTC.

This chain links TRBV6-5 with TRBJ1-2; D ambiguous. Germline CDR1 reads MNHEY; CDR2 reads SVGAGI. Trimming removed 2 bases from V and 4 bases from J, with 11 bases in between. The CDR3 contains 14 residues. This CDR3 reads CASSYAENIYGYTF. The CDR3 DNA reads as TGTGCCAGCAGTTACGCGGAGAACATCTATGGCTACACCTTC.

The V and J genes are TRBV2 and TRBJ2-7; D remains ambiguous. CDR1 is SNHLY, CDR2 FYNNEI, per germline. Trimming shortened V by 1 base and J by 6 bases, and 10 bases separated the two germline ends. The CDR3 is made up of 13 amino acids. This CDR3 reads CASSEVFSGEQYF. Written as DNA, the CDR3 is TGTGCCAGCAGTGAAGTATTTTCGGGCGAGCAGTACTTC.

The chain couples TRBV7-8 to TRBJ2-3; D not certain. Trimming removed 11 bases from V and 4 bases from J, with 16 bases in between. The CDR3 contains 13 residues. Germline V gene data show CDR1 as SGHVS and CDR2 as FQNEAQ. CDR3 bases: TGTGCCGGCACCAAGCGAGTCGCAGATACGCAGTATTTT. As protein: CAGTKRVADTQYF.

This clonotype was detected ten times or more. The rearrangement links TRBV6-5 to TRBJ2-7; TRBD1 aligns across 7 bases. CDR3 length equals 14 residues. Trimming removed 0 bases from V and 2 bases from J; junction bases left unmatched: 1. CDR1 and CDR2 (germline): MNHEY, SVGAGI. CDR3 coding DNA: TGTGCCAGCAGTTACTCGACAGGGACCTACGAGCAGTACTTC. Protein sequence: CASSYSTGTYEQYF.

This chain links TRBV5-1 with TRBJ2-7; D is unresolved. The DNA matches TRBJ2-5 better at its end, which makes the J call doubtful. Looked up from germline, CDR1 is SGHRS and CDR2 is YFSETQ. This CDR3 spans 13 amino acids. This CDR3 reads CASLRAGEETQYF. Written as DNA, the CDR3 is TGCGCCAGCCTTCGGGCAGGAGAAGAGACCCAGTACTTC.

This clonotype turned up a few times. This chain uses TRBV3-1 with TRBJ2-1; D is perhaps TRBD1 (5 bases). V gave up 4 bases and J gave up 10 bases, with 17 bases separating them. CDR1 is LGHDT, CDR2 YNNKEL, per germline (reference sequence). The CDR3 is 14 residues long. The CDR3: CASSLMGLYVEQFF. CDR3 DNA: TGTGCCAGCAGCCTCATGGGGCTCTACGTAGAGCAGTTCTTC.

This clonotype appeared a few times. The CDR3 nucleotides read TGTGCCAGCACTAGCGTCGGCAATGAGCAGTTCTTC. As protein: CASTSVGNEQFF. This chain uses TRBV6-5 with TRBJ2-1; a weak D match, TRBD2 (6 bases). CDR1 and CDR2 (germline): MNHEY, SVGAGI. Trimming took 7 bases from V and 6 from J, leaving 10 bases between them. The CDR3 sequence is 12 residues long.

This chain links TRBV7-2 with TRBJ2-5, with 12 nucleotides matching TRBD2. Losses at the gene ends were 3 bases for V and 2 bases for J; bases not matched to a gene: 7. The length of the CDR3 is 17 residues. Germline loops: CDR1 SGHTA, CDR2 FQGNSA. CDR3 sequence (DNA): TGTGCCAGCAGCTTGGTGACTAGCGGGAGTGGGCAAGAGACCCAGTACTTC. Protein product: CASSLVTSGSGQETQYF.

The rearrangement joins TRBV4-2 to TRBJ2-7; TRBD1 is a possible D gene (5 bases). There are 15 residues in the CDR3. V was clipped by 0 bases and J by 4 bases, with 13 bases between them. The V gene's germline CDR1 is LGHNA and CDR2 YNFKEQ. The CDR3 protein is CASSQDPGREYEQYF. In DNA, the CDR3 is TGTGCCAGCAGCCAAGACCCGGGCAGGGAATACGAGCAGTACTTC.

V is TRBV20-1 and J is TRBJ2-7, with TRBD2 matching 11 bases. This CDR3 region has 15 residues. Germline V lookup: CDR1 DFQATT, CDR2 SNEGSKA (reference sequence). V was clipped by 0 bases and J by 7 bases; unmatched bases: 8. The CDR3 loop is CSARDIAGGPEEQYF. In DNA form, the CDR3 reads TGCAGTGCTAGAGATATAGCGGGAGGGCCGGAGGAGCAGTACTTC.

This clonotype appeared many times. This rearrangement joins TRBV5-1 to TRBJ1-2, with no clear D. The CDR3 sequence is 14 residues long. The germline CDR1 and CDR2 sequences are SGHRS and YFSETQ. The germline V and J ends were trimmed by 2 bases and 3 bases, with 11 bases remaining between them. CDR3 sequence reads: CASSLVGADYGYTF. In DNA form, the CDR3 reads TGCGCCAGCAGCTTAGTAGGAGCGGACTATGGCTACACCTTC.

This clonotype turned up a few times. The chain carries TRBV12-3 or TRBV12-4 and TRBJ2-5; D is tentatively TRBD1 or TRBD2 (5 bases each). The CDR3 is 14 amino acids. V dropped 6 bases and J dropped 4 bases, with 15 bases sitting between them. This CDR3 reads CASRLPAGAETQYF. CDR3 nucleotide sequence: TGTGCCAGCAGACTGCCGGCCGGGGCAGAGACCCAGTACTTC.

The rearrangement uses TRBV4-1 and TRBJ2-1; 7 bases agree with TRBD2. The germline V gene has CDR1 MGHRA and CDR2 YSYEKL. Trimming took 1 base from V and 4 from J; bases not matched to a gene: 4. This CDR3 has 15 residues. The CDR3 reads CASSQVGREYNEQFF. The CDR3 DNA reads TGCGCCAGCAGCCAAGTTGGGCGGGAGTACAATGAGCAGTTCTTC.

This clonotype was picked up a small number of times. The chain couples TRBV12-3 or TRBV12-4 to TRBJ2-3, with 10 bases identical to TRBD2. CDR3 length: 16 amino acids. With 3 bases clipped from V and 1 base from J, the junction kept 4 bases outside the gene matches. The CDR3 nucleotides read TGTGCCAGCAGTTTTATTAGCGGGGGGCGCACAGATACGCAGTATTTT. This gives the protein CASSFISGGRTDTQYF.